These 3 T cell receptor beta chains were sequenced from one sample in a study of OX40 agonist ivuxolimab in advanced cancers. Sequenced by immunoSEQ multiplex PCR; TCRdb stores in-frame clones only, minus some. The table lists approximately 94,000 clones, more than 85% of them singletons. Sequenced material: CD4+ or CD8+ T cells sorted from blood, taken in a trial of the OX40 agonist ivuxolimab. The receptors come from an adult with an advanced solid tumor such as melanoma, head and neck, liver or kidney cancer.

This chain joins TRBV30 and TRBJ1-5; D uncertain. Germline V lookup: CDR1 GTSNPN, CDR2 SVGIG (reference sequence). V shed 5 bases and J shed 9 bases, with 23 bases lying between them. The CDR3 contains 15 residues. CDR3 nucleotides: TGTGCCTGGTCCTACCGGGGATCTGGCACGCGGCCCCAGCATTTT. It encodes CAWSYRGSGTRPQHF.

The chain recombines TRBV20-1 with TRBJ2-7; D unclear. Trimming left V 5 bases short and J 3 bases short, with 5 bases between. Germline V gene data show CDR1 as DFQATT and CDR2 as SNEGSKA (reference sequence). CDR3 length: 10 amino acids. The DNA for the CDR3 is TGCAGTGCTCTTAGCTACGAGCAGTACTTC. Residues: CSALSYEQYF.

The V call is TRBV4-1, the J call TRBJ2-3; D is possibly TRBD1 (6 bases). V was shortened by 3 bases and J by 2 bases, with 18 bases between the two germline ends. The CDR3 sequence is 17 residues long. Per the germline V gene, CDR1 is MGHRA and CDR2 is YSYEKL. CDR3 residues: CASSQVSYGTPTDTQYF. The CDR3 DNA reads TGCGCCAGCAGCCAGGTATCGTACGGGACACCCACAGATACGCAGTATTTT.